These 25 T cell receptor beta chains came from one sample sequenced in a study of cytomegalovirus exposure and HLA in healthy donors. In the PCR, 60 Vbeta and 13 Jbeta primers were used. The repertoire was sequenced with immunoSEQ multiplex PCR; TCRdb's copy has only in-frame clones and lacks some. This table holds fewer than 100,000 clones, over 60% found once. The sequenced sample was PBMCs. The origin of the receptors is a man aged 60 to 75 in good health and CMV-seropositive.

This chain joins TRBV7-2 and TRBJ2-1; a weak D match, TRBD2 (6 bases). Germline assignment: CDR1 SGHTA and CDR2 FQGNSA. V was trimmed by 2 bases and J by 2 bases, leaving 13 bases between them. This CDR3 has 16 residues. CDR3 in DNA: TGTGCCAGCAGCTTACACGGCGGGGTAGCCTACAATGAGCAGTTCTTC. It yields the protein CASSLHGGVAYNEQFF.

The J gene is TRBJ1-2, the V gene TRBV6-5; 7 bases line up with TRBD1. CDR1 and CDR2 from the germline V gene are MNHEY and SVGAGI. V shed 0 bases, J shed 0 bases, and the junction held 1 base outside the gene matches. The CDR3 consists of 15 residues. CDR3 residues: CASSYSQGANYGYTF. The DNA for the CDR3 is TGTGCCAGCAGTTACTCCCAGGGGGCTAACTATGGCTACACCTTC.

The DNA of the CDR3 is TGTGCCAGCAGCTTAAAAAACGGGGTAGAGCAGTACTTC. Amino acids: CASSLKNGVEQYF. This chain links TRBV7-3 with TRBJ2-7; perhaps TRBD2 as D (5 bases). The V gene lost 1 base and the J gene lost 7 bases, with 11 bases spanning the gap. The CDR3 extends over 13 amino acids. Germline V gene lookup returns CDR1 SGHTA and CDR2 FQGTGA.

CDR3 in amino acids: CASRGGGETQYF. DNA for the CDR3: TGTGCCAGCCGAGGGGGTGGAGAGACCCAGTACTTC. V gene TRBV2 combines with J gene TRBJ2-5; perhaps TRBD1 as D (6 bases). V lost 8 bases and J 4 bases, leaving 11 bases between the germline ends. Per the germline V gene, CDR1 is SNHLY and CDR2 is FYNNEI. CDR3 length: 12 amino acids.

This clone was counted once. The rearrangement links TRBV2 to TRBJ1-2; D unclear. The CDR3 extends over 13 amino acids. The V gene lost 5 bases and the J gene lost 0 bases, with 7 bases spanning the gap. Germline V gives CDR1 SNHLY, CDR2 FYNNEI. The CDR3 DNA reads TGTGCCAGCAGTTCAGGAACTAACTATGGCTACACCTTC. Its protein product is CASSSGTNYGYTF. Full variable domain (missing parts from reference TRBV2 and TRBJ1-2): EPEVTQTPSHQVTQMGQEVILRCVPISNHLYFYWYRQILGQKVEFLVSFYNNEISEKSEIFDDQFSVERPDGSNFTLKIRSTKLEDSAMYFCASSSGTNYGYTFGSGTRLTVV.

This chain links TRBV7-6 with TRBJ2-5; 8 bases match TRBD2. The end of the DNA is better explained by TRBJ2-7, so the J call may be wrong. CDR1 is SGHVS and CDR2 is FNYEAQ in the germline V gene. CDR3 length: 16 residues. The CDR3 sequence: CASSSTGGASPYEQYF. The CDR3 DNA reads as TGTGCCAGCAGCTCCACCGGGGGGGCCAGCCCCTACGAGCAGTACTTC.

The gene calls are TRBV7-2 and TRBJ1-1; no reliable D call. CDR1 is SGHTA and CDR2 is FQGNSA in the germline V gene. V was trimmed by 4 bases and J by 10 bases, leaving 13 bases between them. The CDR3 has 12 amino acids. In DNA form, the CDR3 reads TGTGCCAGCAGCTCATCAATGGGAGGAGCTTTCTTT. This sequence encodes CASSSSMGGAFF.

The chain couples TRBV5-4 to TRBJ2-3; 7 nucleotides line up with TRBD2. From germline, CDR1 is SGHNT and CDR2 YYREEE (reference sequence). Trimming at V came to 0 bases and at J to 5 bases, leaving 6 bases not matched to a gene. The CDR3 runs to 15 residues. For the CDR3, the DNA is TGTGCCAGCAGCTTGGGTGGTGGCGGGGGAGATACGCAGTATTTT. Its protein product is CASSLGGGGGDTQYF. Together with reference TRBV5-4 and TRBJ2-3, the CDR3 gives the full variable domain: ETGVTQSPTHLIKTRGQQVTLRCSSQSGHNTVSWYQQALGQGPQFIFQYYREEENGRGNFPPRFSGLQFPNYSSELNVNALELDDSALYLCASSLGGGGGDTQYFGPGTRLTVL.

This clone is a singleton in its sample. The V call is TRBV2, the J call TRBJ2-1, with 8 bases that match TRBD1. After removal of 5 bases from V and 8 bases from J, the junction contained 8 bases not matched to a gene. From germline, CDR1 is SNHLY and CDR2 FYNNEI. CDR3 length equals 14 residues. DNA for the CDR3: TGTGCCAGCAGTTTAGACAGGGGAAGCGATGAGCAGTTCTTC. This translates into CASSLDRGSDEQFF.

Only one count was recorded for this clone. This sequence joins TRBV7-6 and TRBJ2-5; D possibly corresponds to TRBD2 (5 bases). V was pared by 5 bases and J by 2 bases, with 12 bases between. Germline CDR1 SGHVS, CDR2 FNYEAQ. The CDR3 spans 14 residues. Here the CDR3 DNA reads TGTGCCAGCAGCCCCGTAACGGGACAAGAGACCCAGTACTTC. This translates into CASSPVTGQETQYF.

A single count supports this clone. The chain links TRBV10-2 to TRBJ2-5; maybe TRBD1 (6 bases). The J call may be faulty, since TRBJ2-7 better matches the DNA end. CDR1 is WSHSY and CDR2 is SAAADI in the germline V gene. The CDR3 has 15 amino acids. CDR3 sequence: CASTLTGLGSYEQYF. CDR3 in DNA: TGCGCCAGCACCTTGACAGGTCTTGGCTCCTACGAGCAGTACTTC.

The chain combines TRBV19 with TRBJ1-5, with TRBD1 as a possible D gene (6 bases). V lost 3 bases, J lost 1 base, and 13 bases lay in between. This CDR3 has 16 amino acids. CDR1 and CDR2 from the germline V gene are LNHDA and SQIVND (reference sequence). The CDR3 coding sequence is TGTGCCAGTAGTATTCGATTGGGGGCAAGCAATCAGCCCCAGCATTTT. It encodes CASSIRLGASNQPQHF.

The rearrangement uses TRBV2 and TRBJ2-7; 11 bases fit TRBD1. V was pared by 8 bases and J by 6 bases, with 3 bases of the junction left unmatched. CDR1 is SNHLY, CDR2 FYNNEI, per germline. The CDR3 has 12 amino acids. The chain's CDR3 is CASWGQGVEQYF. Written as DNA, the CDR3 is TGTGCCAGCTGGGGACAGGGGGTCGAGCAGTACTTC. Complete variable domain (other parts from reference TRBV2 and TRBJ2-7): EPEVTQTPSHQVTQMGQEVILRCVPISNHLYFYWYRQILGQKVEFLVSFYNNEISEKSEIFDDQFSVERPDGSNFTLKIRSTKLEDSAMYFCASWGQGVEQYFGPGTRLTVT.

CDR3 coding DNA: TGTGCCAGCAGCTCAGCGGGGGAGGTCACAGATACGCAGTATTTT. Its protein is CASSSAGEVTDTQYF. V is TRBV27 and J is TRBJ2-3; 8 nucleotides agree with TRBD2. The CDR3 has 15 amino acids. Trimming cost V 6 bases and J 2 bases; bases outside gene matches: 7. CDR1 is MNHEY, CDR2 SMNVEV, per germline (reference sequence).

The chain joins TRBV6-1 to TRBJ2-6; D is ambiguous. The CDR3 covers 14 residues. Looked up from germline, CDR1 is MNHNS and CDR2 is SASEGT. The V and J ends lost 7 bases and 6 bases respectively, with 13 bases between them. CDR3 region: CASTERPEANVLTF. The CDR3 coding sequence is TGTGCCAGCACTGAGAGGCCTGAGGCCAACGTCCTGACTTTC.

The chain joins TRBV5-1 to TRBJ2-7; TRBD2 is a possible D gene (6 bases). CDR1 is SGHRS and CDR2 is YFSETQ in the germline V gene. Trimming took 0 bases from V and 5 from J, leaving 12 bases between them. The CDR3 covers 14 residues. CDR3 amino acids: CASSLEGREDEQYF. CDR3 in DNA: TGCGCCAGCAGCTTGGAGGGCAGGGAGGACGAGCAGTACTTC.

There are a few counts of this clone. The J gene is TRBJ2-5, the V gene TRBV18; D is unclear. CDR3 length: 14 amino acids. The germline gives CDR1 KGHSH, CDR2 LQKENI. Trimming removed 0 bases from V and 0 bases from J, with 5 bases in between. The CDR3, as DNA: TGTGCCAGCTCACCACCCGTGTACCAAGAGACCCAGTACTTC. Amino acid sequence: CASSPPVYQETQYF. Full variable domain (rest looked up from reference TRBV18 and TRBJ2-5): NAGVMQNPRHLVRRRGQEARLRCSPMKGHSHVYWYRQLPEEGLKFMVYLQKENIIDESGMPKERFSAEFPKEGPSILRIQQVVRGDSAAYFCASSPPVYQETQYFGPGTRLLVL.

J is TRBJ2-7 and V is TRBV2, with 12 nucleotides matching TRBD1. CDR3 length: 16 residues. The germline gives CDR1 SNHLY, CDR2 FYNNEI. Trimming removed 7 bases from V and 7 bases from J; junction bases left unmatched: 14. CDR3 amino acids: CASNGDVGTGGREQYF. CDR3 DNA sequence: TGTGCCAGCAACGGTGATGTCGGGACAGGGGGCCGGGAGCAGTACTTC. The full variable domain, its missing parts supplied by reference TRBV2 and TRBJ2-7, is EPEVTQTPSHQVTQMGQEVILRCVPISNHLYFYWYRQILGQKVEFLVSFYNNEISEKSEIFDDQFSVERPDGSNFTLKIRSTKLEDSAMYFCASNGDVGTGGREQYFGPGTRLTVT.

This rearrangement joins TRBV11-2 to TRBJ2-3; 8 nucleotides match TRBD1. The CDR3 consists of 15 residues. From germline, CDR1 is SGHAT and CDR2 FQNNGV. The trim removed 0 bases at V and 5 bases at J, leaving 4 bases unmatched. CDR3 residues: CASSLETGVGDTQYF. Here the CDR3 DNA reads TGTGCCAGCAGCTTAGAGACAGGGGTTGGAGATACGCAGTATTTT.

V usage is TRBV6-5 and J usage is TRBJ2-5; 12 nucleotides line up with TRBD2. CDR1 MNHEY and CDR2 SVGAGI come from the germline V gene. The CDR3 is 14 amino acids. Trimming removed 7 bases from V and 3 bases from J; junction bases left unmatched: 3. DNA of the CDR3: TGTGCCAGCAAAGGACTAGCGGGGAAAGAGACCCAGTACTTC. It encodes CASKGLAGKETQYF.

The rearrangement uses TRBV6-1 and TRBJ2-6, with unresolved D. V was shortened by 4 bases and J by 0 bases, with 4 bases between the two germline ends. Looked up from germline, CDR1 is MNHNS and CDR2 is SASEGT. The CDR3 extends over 14 amino acids. CDR3 bases: TGTGCCAGCAGTGCTGTCTCTGGGGCCAACGTCCTGACTTTC. Translated, it gives CASSAVSGANVLTF.

V usage is TRBV9 and J usage is TRBJ2-2, with 12 bases aligning to TRBD2. Germline values: CDR1 SGDLS, CDR2 YYNGEE. The J segment lost 5 bases and the V segment lost 0 bases, leaving 8 bases of the junction unmatched. The CDR3 is 18 residues long. The CDR3 DNA follows: TGTGCCAGCAGCGTAGCGTCTAGCGGGGGGGCCTGGACCGGGGAGCTGTTTTTT. It specifies CASSVASSGGAWTGELFF.

The chain recombines TRBV11-2 with TRBJ1-2, with TRBD1 as a possible D gene (6 bases). The CDR3 contains 13 residues. Between the trimmed V and J ends, which lost 0 bases and 4 bases, there was a span of 6 bases. Germline CDR1 is SGHAT and CDR2 is FQNNGV. In DNA, the CDR3 is TGTGCCAGCAGCTTAGAGGGGGCCTATGGCTACACCTTC. Its protein is CASSLEGAYGYTF.

The J gene is TRBJ2-5, the V gene TRBV6-5; unclear D gene. In germline, CDR1 is MNHEY, CDR2 SVGAGI. CDR3 size: 11 residues. Trimming pared 7 bases from V and 10 bases from J, leaving 13 bases between. CDR3 in DNA: TGTGCCAGCAATAACCGCCAGAACCAGTACTTC. It encodes CASNNRQNQYF.

The J gene is TRBJ2-3, the V gene TRBV28; D ambiguous. The CDR3 extends over 12 amino acids. Germline V CDR1 and CDR2: MDHEN, SYDVKM. Trimming cost V 3 bases and J 10 bases, with 11 bases left between them. The CDR3 protein is CASSFTASPQYF. The CDR3 DNA follows: TGTGCCAGCAGTTTCACAGCAAGCCCGCAGTATTTT.